This T cell receptor (beta chain) was found in a study of PD-1 blockade in classical Hodgkin lymphoma. Using immunoSEQ multiplex PCR, the repertoire was profiled, and TCRdb retains in-frame clones only, with some absent. The sample carries some 34,000 clones, about 89% recorded once. Notes on this clone: Its target is not known.

Time point described: newly diagnosed, previously untreated cHL patient sample. Researchers report purifying CD4+ T cells from thawed PBMCs by magnetic negative selection. Findings and limits, study-wide: Reported findings placed baseline TCR diversity lower in newly diagnosed patients (compared with healthy donors). Still unresolved is the cause of the repertoire differences, which may be disease activity or prior therapy.

The CDR3 has 14 amino acids. V lost 4 bases to trimming and J lost 4 bases, with 13 bases between them. CDR1 and CDR2 from the germline V gene are SGHTA and FQGNSA. This clonotype was sampled from a human donor with classical Hodgkin lymphoma. This chain links TRBV7-2 with TRBJ1-1; D ambiguous. Material for sequencing was CD4+ T cells from blood. The CDR3 protein is CASSSPGYGTEAFF. CDR3 DNA: TGTGCCAGCAGCTCTCCGGGATATGGCACTGAAGCTTTCTTT.